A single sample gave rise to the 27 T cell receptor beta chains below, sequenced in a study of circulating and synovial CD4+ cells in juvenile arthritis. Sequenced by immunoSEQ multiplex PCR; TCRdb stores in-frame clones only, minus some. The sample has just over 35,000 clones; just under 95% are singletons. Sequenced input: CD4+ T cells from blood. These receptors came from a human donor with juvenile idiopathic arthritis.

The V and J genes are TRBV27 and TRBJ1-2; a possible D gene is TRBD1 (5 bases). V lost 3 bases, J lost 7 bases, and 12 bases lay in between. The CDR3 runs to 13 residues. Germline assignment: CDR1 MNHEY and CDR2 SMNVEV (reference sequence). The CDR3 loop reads CASSFRRGGGYTF. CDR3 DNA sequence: TGTGCCAGCAGTTTCCGGAGGGGCGGTGGCTACACCTTC.

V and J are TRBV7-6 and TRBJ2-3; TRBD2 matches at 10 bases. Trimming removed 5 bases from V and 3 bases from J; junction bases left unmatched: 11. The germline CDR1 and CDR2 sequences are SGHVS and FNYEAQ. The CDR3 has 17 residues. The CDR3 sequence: CASSALLSGGKTDTQYF. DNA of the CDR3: TGTGCCAGCAGCGCACTCCTTAGCGGGGGGAAAACAGATACGCAGTATTTT.

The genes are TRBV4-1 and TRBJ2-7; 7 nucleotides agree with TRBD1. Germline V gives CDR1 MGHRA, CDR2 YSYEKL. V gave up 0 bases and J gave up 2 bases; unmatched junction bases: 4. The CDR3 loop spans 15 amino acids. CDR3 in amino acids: CASSQDPTGTYEQYF. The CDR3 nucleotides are TGCGCCAGCAGCCAAGACCCGACAGGGACCTACGAGCAGTACTTC.

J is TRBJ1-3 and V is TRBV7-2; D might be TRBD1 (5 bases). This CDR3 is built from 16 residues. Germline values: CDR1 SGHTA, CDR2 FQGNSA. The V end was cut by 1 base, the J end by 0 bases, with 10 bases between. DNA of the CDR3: TGTGCCAGCAGCTTAGGGTACAGGAGCTCTGGAAACACCATATATTTT. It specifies CASSLGYRSSGNTIYF.

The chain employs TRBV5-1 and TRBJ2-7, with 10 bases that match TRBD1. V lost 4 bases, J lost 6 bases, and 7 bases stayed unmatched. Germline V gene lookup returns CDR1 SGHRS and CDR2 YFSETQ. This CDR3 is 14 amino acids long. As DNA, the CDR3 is TGCGCCAGCAGCGTTCGACAGGGGGCTGGCGAGCAGTACTTC. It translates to CASSVRQGAGEQYF.

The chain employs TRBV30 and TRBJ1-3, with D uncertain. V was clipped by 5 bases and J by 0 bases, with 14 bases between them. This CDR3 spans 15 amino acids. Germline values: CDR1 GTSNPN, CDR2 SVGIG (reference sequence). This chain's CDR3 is CAWRLGFSSGNTIYF. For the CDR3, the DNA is TGTGCCTGGCGACTCGGGTTTTCCTCTGGAAACACCATATATTTT. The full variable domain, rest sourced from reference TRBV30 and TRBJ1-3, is SQTIHQWPATLVQPVGSPLSLECTVEGTSNPNLYWYRQAAGRGLQLLFYSVGIGQISSEVPQNLSASRPQDRQFILSSKKLLLSDSGFYLCAWRLGFSSGNTIYFGEGSWLTVV.

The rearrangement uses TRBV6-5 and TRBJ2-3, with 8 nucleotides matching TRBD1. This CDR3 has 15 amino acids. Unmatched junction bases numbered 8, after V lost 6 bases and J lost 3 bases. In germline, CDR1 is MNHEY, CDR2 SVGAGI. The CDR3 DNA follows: TGTGCCAGCAGGAGCCGGACAGGGATTACAGATACGCAGTATTTT. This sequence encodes CASRSRTGITDTQYF.

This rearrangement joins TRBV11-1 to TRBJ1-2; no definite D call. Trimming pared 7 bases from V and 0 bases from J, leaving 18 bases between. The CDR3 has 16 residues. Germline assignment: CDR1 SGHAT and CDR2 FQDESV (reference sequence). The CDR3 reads CASTPRRRAANYGYTF. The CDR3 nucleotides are TGTGCCAGCACCCCCCGGCGGAGGGCAGCTAACTATGGCTACACCTTC.

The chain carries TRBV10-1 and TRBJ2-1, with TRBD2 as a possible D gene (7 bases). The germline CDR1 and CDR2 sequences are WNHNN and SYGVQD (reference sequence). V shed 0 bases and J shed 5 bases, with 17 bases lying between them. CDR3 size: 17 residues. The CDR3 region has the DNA TGCGCCAGCAGTGAGTCTCTGACGGGGGGCGGCCACAATGAGCAGTTCTTC. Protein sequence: CASSESLTGGGHNEQFF.

CDR3 in DNA: TGTGCCAGCAGCTCCGGGGGGGTGGGTACGCAGTATTTT. Encoded protein: CASSSGGVGTQYF. The rearrangement uses TRBV11-2 and TRBJ2-3; 8 bases fit TRBD2. Trimming removed 4 bases from V and 8 bases from J; junction bases left unmatched: 5. The CDR3 is 13 amino acids. The germline CDR1 and CDR2 sequences are SGHAT and FQNNGV.

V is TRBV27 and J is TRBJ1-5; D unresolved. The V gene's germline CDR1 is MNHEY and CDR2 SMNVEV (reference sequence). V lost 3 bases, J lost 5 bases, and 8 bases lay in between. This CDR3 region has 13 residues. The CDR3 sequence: CASSLHRDQPQHF. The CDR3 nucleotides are TGTGCCAGCAGTTTGCACAGAGATCAGCCCCAGCATTTT.

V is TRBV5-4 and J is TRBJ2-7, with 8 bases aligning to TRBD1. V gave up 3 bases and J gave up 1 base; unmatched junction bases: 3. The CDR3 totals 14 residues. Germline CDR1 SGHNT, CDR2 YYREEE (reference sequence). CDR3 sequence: CASSSTGGSYEQYF. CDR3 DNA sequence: TGTGCCAGCAGCTCAACAGGGGGATCCTACGAGCAGTACTTC.

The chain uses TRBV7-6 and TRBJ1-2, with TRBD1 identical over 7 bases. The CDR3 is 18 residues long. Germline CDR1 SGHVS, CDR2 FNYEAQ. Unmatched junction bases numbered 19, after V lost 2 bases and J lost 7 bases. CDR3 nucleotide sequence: TGTGCCAGCAGCTTACTAGCAAGGGGGCGTCAGGCTTTGCGTGGCTACACCTTC. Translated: CASSLLARGRQALRGYTF.

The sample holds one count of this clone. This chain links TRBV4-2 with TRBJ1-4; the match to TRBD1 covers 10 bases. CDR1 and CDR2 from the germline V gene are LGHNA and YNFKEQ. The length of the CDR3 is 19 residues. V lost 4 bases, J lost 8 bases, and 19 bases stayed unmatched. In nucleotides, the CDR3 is TGTGCCAGCAGCCCCGACCTCGGGACAGGGGAAGGGATGCGAGAAAAACTGTTTTTT. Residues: CASSPDLGTGEGMREKLFF.

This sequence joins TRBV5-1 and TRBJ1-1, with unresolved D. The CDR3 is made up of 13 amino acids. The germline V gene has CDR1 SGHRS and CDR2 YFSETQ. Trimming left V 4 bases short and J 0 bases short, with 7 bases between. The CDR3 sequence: CASSLLMNTEAFF. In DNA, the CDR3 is TGCGCCAGCAGCCTCTTAATGAACACTGAAGCTTTCTTT.

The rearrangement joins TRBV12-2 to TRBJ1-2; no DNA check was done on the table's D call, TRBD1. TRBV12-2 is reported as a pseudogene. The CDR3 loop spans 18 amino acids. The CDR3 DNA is TGTGCAAGTCGCACTCCGGGGACAGATAAAAAAGCTAACTATGGCTACACCTTC. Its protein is CASRTPGTDKKANYGYTF.

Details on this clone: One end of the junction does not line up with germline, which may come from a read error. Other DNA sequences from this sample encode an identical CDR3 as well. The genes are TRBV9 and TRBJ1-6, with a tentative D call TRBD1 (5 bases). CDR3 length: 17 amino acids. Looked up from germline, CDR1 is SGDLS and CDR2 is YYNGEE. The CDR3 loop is CASSVAQGNPYNSPLHF. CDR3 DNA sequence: TGTGCCAGCAGCGTAGCTCAGGGCAACCCGTATAATTCCCCCCTCCACTTT.

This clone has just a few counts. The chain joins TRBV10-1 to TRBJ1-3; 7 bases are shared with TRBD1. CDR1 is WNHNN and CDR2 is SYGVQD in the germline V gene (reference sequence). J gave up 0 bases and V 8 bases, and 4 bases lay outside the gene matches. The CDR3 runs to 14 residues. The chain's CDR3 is CASRQGRSGNTIYF. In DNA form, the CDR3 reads TGCGCCAGCCGACAGGGCCGCTCTGGAAACACCATATATTTT.

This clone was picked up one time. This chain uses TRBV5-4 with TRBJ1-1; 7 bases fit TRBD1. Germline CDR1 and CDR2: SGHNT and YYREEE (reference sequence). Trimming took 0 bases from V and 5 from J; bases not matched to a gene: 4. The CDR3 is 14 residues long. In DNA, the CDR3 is TGTGCCAGCAGCTTGGAGGGGGCTTGGACTGAAGCTTTCTTT. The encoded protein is CASSLEGAWTEAFF.

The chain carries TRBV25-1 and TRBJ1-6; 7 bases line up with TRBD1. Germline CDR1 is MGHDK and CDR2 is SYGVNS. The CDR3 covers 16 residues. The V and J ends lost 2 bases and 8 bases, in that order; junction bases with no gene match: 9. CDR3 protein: CASSERSGGYDSPLHF. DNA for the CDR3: TGTGCCAGCAGTGAAAGGTCAGGGGGATATGATTCACCCCTCCACTTT.

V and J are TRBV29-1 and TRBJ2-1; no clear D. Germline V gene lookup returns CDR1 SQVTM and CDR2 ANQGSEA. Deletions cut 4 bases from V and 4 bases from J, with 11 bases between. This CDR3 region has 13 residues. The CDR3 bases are TGCAGCGTTGTTTTTGGCCAGTACAATGAGCAGTTCTTC. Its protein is CSVVFGQYNEQFF.

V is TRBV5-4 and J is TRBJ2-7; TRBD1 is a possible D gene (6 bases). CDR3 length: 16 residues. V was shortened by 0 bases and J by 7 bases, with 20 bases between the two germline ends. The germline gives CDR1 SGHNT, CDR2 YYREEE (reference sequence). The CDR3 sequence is CASSLAAGVDLREQYF. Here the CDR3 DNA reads TGTGCCAGCAGCTTGGCAGCAGGGGTCGACCTGCGGGAGCAGTACTTC.

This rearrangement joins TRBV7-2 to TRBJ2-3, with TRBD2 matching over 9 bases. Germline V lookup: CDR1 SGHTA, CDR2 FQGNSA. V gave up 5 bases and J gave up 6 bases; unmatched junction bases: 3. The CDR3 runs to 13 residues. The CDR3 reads CASSEGLADTQYF. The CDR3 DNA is TGTGCCAGCAGCGAAGGACTAGCGGATACGCAGTATTTT.

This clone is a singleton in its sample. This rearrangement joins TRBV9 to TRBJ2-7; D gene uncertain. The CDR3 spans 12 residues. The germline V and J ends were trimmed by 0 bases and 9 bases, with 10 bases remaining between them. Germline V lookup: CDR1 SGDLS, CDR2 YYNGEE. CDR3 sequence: CASSVGQFPQYF. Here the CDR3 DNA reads TGTGCCAGCAGCGTAGGGCAGTTCCCGCAGTACTTC.

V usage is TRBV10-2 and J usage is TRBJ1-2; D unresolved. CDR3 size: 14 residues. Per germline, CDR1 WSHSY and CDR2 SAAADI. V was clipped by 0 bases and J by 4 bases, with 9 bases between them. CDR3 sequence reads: CASSESTESYGYTF. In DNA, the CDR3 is TGCGCCAGCAGTGAGTCGACGGAGAGCTATGGCTACACCTTC.

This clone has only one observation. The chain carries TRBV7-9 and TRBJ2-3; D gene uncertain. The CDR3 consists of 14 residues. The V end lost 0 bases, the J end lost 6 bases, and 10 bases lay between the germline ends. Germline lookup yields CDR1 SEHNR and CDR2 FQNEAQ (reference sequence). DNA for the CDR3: TGTGCCAGCAGCTTAGCGGCAGCGAGCGATACGCAGTATTTT. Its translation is CASSLAAASDTQYF.

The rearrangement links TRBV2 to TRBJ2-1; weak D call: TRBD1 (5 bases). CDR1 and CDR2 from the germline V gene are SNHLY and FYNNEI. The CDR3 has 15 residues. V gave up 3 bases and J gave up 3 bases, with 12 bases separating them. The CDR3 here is CASSEVRADYNEQFF. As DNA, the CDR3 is TGTGCCAGCAGTGAGGTCAGGGCGGACTACAATGAGCAGTTCTTC.